The present TCR beta chain was sequenced within a study of blood T cell repertoires in COVID-19 (dated by TCRdb to between 2020 and 2021). With respect to the entire study: Samples covering the acute and convalescent phases of COVID-19 were provided by collaborators in the United States, Italy and Spain. The material from the prospective study consisted of cDNA or gDNA derived from T cells, B-cell-depleted T cells, or PBMCs. Subjects who had been exposed to COVID-19, were actively infected with it, or had recovered from it provided the deeply sampled blood TCRbeta repertoires that made up the dataset. A freely available public database, intended as a resource for researchers studying the immune response to SARS-CoV-2, is where the repertoires were released. The samples were drawn from two sources: the first 160 participants of the ongoing ImmuneRACE study, and 950 to 1,500 subjects contributed by 6 global collaborators. Sample metadata almost always included a de-identified subject ID, COVID-19 status, age in years and sex. HLA class I and class II types, where available, came from metadata supplied by the sample provider rather than from assay-based typing. The paper as a whole reports these results and caveats: How much clinical and demographic metadata was included differed by source and by participant, and the metadata was provided uncurated.

As to this clone: Its antigen is unknown. Base qualities are missing; no much larger clone stands one base away.

TCRbeta CDR3 regions were amplified from genomic DNA by means of the immunoSEQ Assay, a bias-controlled multiplex PCR. The original methods were these. Nucleated cell counts per sample were estimated from amplification of reference gene primers within the assay. To quantify the absolute abundance of each unique TCRbeta CDR3 rearrangement, sequence reads were collapsed and filtered. For each sample, productive Simpson clonality was calculated as the square root of Simpson's diversity index across productive rearrangements. This immuneACCESS table, as held by TCRdb, lists in-frame sequences with V and J called but not all clones. Of the missing ones, under half trace to an unresolved V gene in checked studies; the others have no known cause. V, J and clone size are those of that table, while D and trimming were read from the DNA. Present in this sample are tens of thousands of clones, about 82% of which were seen just once. Together, the top ten hold about 4% of the sample.

Each collaborating institution followed its own protocols to collect whole blood in K2EDTA tubes. For TCRbeta analysis, collaborator samples were shipped as frozen whole blood, as isolated PBMCs, or as DNA extracted from either sample type. Sequenced sample: peripheral blood. This clonotype was sampled from a man older than 75 with active COVID-19.

The sequence in DNA is TGTGCCAGGGGGGAGCGGGAGACCCTCAATGAGCAGTTCTTC. Its coded protein is CARGERETLNEQFF. The rearranged segments are TRBV5-3 and TRBJ2-1, and 8 bases in between align with TRBD2. TRBV5-3 qualifies as an ORF whose function is uncertain. From its cysteine to its phenylalanine, the CDR3 spans 14 amino acids. Left in the record is the CDR3 DNA by itself, 42 bases read in frame from the first base. Germline trimming amounts to 8 bases on V and 6 bases on J, with 10 as the count of junction bases outside the gene matches.